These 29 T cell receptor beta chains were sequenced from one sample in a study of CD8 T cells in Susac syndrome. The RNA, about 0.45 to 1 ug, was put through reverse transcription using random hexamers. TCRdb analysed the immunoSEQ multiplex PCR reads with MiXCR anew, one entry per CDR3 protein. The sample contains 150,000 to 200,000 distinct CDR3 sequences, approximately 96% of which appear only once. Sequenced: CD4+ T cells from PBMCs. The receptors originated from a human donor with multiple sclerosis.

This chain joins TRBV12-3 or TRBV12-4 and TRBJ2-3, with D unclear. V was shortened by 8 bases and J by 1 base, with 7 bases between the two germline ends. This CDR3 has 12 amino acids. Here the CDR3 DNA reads TGTGCCAGCGCAAAGGGCACAGATACGCAGTATTTT. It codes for CASAKGTDTQYF.

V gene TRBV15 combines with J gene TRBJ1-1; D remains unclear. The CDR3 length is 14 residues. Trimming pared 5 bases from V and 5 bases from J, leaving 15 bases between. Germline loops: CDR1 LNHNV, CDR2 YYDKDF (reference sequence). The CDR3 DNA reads TGTGCCACCAGCCGCCCAGAGGATCCTACTGAAGCTTTCTTT. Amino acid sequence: CATSRPEDPTEAFF.

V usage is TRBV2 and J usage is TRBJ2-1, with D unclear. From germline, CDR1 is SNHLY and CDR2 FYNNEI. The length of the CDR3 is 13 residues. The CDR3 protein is CATRPRPSRRQFF. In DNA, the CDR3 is TGTGCAACCCGCCCGAGGCCCTCGAGGCGGCAGTTCTTC.

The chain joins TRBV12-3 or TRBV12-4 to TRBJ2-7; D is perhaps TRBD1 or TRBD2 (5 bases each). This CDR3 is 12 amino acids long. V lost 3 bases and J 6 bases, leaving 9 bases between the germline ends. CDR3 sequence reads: CASSFWDGEQYF. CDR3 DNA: TGTGCCAGCAGTTTCTGGGACGGCGAGCAGTACTTC.

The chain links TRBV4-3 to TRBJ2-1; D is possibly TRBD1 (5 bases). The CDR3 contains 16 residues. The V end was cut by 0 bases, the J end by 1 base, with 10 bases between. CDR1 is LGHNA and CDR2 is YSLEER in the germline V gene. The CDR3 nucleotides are TGCGCCAGCAGCCAAGAGGCCCAGGGATCCTACAATGAGCAGTTCTTC. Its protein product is CASSQEAQGSYNEQFF.

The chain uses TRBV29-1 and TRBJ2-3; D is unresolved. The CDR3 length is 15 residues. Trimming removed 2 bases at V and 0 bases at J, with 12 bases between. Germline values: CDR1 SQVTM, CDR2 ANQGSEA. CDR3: CSVENRLESTDTQYF. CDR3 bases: TGCAGCGTTGAAAACCGACTGGAAAGCACAGATACGCAGTATTTT.

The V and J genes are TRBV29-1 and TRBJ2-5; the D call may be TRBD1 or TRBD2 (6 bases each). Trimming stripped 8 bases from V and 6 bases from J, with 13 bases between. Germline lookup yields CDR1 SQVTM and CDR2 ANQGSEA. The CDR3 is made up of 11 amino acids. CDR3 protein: CSTRGGKTQYF. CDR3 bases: TGCAGCACCCGAGGGGGGAAGACCCAGTACTTC.

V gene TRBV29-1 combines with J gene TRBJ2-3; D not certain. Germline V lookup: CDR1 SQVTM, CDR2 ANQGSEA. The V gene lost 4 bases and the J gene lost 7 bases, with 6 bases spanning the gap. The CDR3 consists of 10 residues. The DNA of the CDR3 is TGCAGCGTTGGGGGAAATACGCAGTATTTT. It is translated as CSVGGNTQYF.

The CDR3 loop reads CASSLTQLAGNTGELFF. The CDR3 DNA sequence: TGCGCCAGCAGCCTCACGCAACTAGCCGGGAACACCGGGGAGCTGTTTTTT. The chain recombines TRBV4-1 with TRBJ2-2; D possibly corresponds to TRBD2 (6 bases). The CDR3 extends over 17 amino acids. Deletions cut 4 bases from V and 1 base from J, with 16 bases between. Germline lookup yields CDR1 MGHRA and CDR2 YSYEKL.

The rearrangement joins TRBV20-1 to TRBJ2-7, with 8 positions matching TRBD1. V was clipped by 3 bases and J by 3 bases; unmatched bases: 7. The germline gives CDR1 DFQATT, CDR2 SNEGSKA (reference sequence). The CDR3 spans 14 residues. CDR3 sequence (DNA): TGCAGTGCTAGGACAGGGGTCCTCTACTACGAGCAGTACTTC. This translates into CSARTGVLYYEQYF.

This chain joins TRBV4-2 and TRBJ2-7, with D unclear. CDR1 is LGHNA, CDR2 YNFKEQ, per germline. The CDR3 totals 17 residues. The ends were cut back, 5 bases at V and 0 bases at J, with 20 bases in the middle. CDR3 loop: CASSEVNSPTSSYEQYF. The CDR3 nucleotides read TGTGCCAGCAGCGAAGTCAACAGCCCCACGAGCTCCTACGAGCAGTACTTC.

In DNA, the CDR3 is TGTGCCAGCAGGGACAGGAGGAACACCGGGGAGCTGTTTTTT. Amino acid sequence: CASRDRRNTGELFF. V gene TRBV5-6 combines with J gene TRBJ2-2; 7 bases match TRBD1. CDR1 and CDR2 (germline): SGHDT, YYEEEE. This CDR3 has 14 residues. The trim removed 5 bases at V and 1 base at J, leaving 2 bases unmatched.

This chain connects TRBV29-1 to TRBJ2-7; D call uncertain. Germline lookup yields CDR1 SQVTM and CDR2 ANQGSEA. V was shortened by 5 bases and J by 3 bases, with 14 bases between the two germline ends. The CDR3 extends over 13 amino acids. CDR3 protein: CSVRLSGDYEQYF. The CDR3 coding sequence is TGCAGCGTTCGCCTCAGTGGCGACTACGAGCAGTACTTC.

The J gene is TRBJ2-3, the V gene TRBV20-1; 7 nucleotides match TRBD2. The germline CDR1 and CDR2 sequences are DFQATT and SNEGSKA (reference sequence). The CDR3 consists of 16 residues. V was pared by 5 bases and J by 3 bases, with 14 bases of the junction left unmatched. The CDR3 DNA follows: TGCAGTGCTTCCGGACTAGATAATACCGTGACAGATACGCAGTATTTT. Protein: CSASGLDNTVTDTQYF.

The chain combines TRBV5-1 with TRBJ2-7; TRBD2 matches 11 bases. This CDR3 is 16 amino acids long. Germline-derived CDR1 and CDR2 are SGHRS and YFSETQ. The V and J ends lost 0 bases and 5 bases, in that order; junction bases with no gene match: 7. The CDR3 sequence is CASSLVTSGGPDEQYF. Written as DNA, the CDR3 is TGCGCCAGCAGCTTGGTTACTAGCGGGGGCCCCGACGAGCAGTACTTC. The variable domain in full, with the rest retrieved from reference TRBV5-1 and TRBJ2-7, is KAGVTQTPRYLIKTRGQQVTLSCSPISGHRSVSWYQQTPGQGLQFLFEYFSETQRNKGNFPGRFSGRQFSNSRSEMNVSTLELGDSALYLCASSLVTSGGPDEQYFGPGTRLTVT.

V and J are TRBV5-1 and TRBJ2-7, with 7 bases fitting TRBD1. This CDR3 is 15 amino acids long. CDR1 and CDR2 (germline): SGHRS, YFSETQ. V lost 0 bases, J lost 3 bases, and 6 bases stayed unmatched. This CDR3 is CASSLDARQGYEQYF. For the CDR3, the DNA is TGCGCCAGCAGCTTGGACGCCCGACAGGGCTACGAGCAGTACTTC.

DNA of the CDR3: TGTGCCTGGAGTGTACACAGGGGAGGTCAGCCCCAGCATTTT. Protein sequence: CAWSVHRGGQPQHF. The gene calls are TRBV30 and TRBJ1-5, with TRBD1 matching 7 bases. The CDR3 sequence is 14 residues long. With 0 bases clipped from V and 6 bases from J, the junction kept 5 bases outside the gene matches. Germline CDR1 reads GTSNPN; CDR2 reads SVGIG (reference sequence).

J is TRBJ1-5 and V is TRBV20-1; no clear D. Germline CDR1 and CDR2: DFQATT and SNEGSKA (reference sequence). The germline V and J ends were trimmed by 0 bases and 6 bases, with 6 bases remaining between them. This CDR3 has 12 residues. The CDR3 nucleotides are TGCAGTGCTAGAGATGTTAGTCAGCCCCAGCATTTT. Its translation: CSARDVSQPQHF.

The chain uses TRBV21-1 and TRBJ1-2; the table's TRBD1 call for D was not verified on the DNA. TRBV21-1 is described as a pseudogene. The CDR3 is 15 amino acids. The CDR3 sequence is CASSKQGQQNYGYTF. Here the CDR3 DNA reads TGTGCCAGCAGCAAACAGGGACAGCAAAACTATGGCTACACCTTC.

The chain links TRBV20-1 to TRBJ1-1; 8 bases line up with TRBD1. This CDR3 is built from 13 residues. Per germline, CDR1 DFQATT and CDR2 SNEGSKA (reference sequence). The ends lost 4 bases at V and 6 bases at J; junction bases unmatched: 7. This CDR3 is CSATNRGYAEAFF. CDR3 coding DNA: TGCAGTGCTACGAACAGGGGGTATGCTGAAGCTTTCTTT.

This chain's CDR3 is CSASGGLDEQYF. The CDR3 DNA follows: TGCAGTGCTAGTGGAGGGTTAGACGAGCAGTACTTC. The chain joins TRBV20-1 to TRBJ2-7, with a tentative D call TRBD2 (6 bases). Germline CDR1 reads DFQATT; CDR2 reads SNEGSKA (reference sequence). CDR3 length: 12 residues. Trimming shortened V by 3 bases and J by 5 bases, and 11 bases separated the two germline ends.

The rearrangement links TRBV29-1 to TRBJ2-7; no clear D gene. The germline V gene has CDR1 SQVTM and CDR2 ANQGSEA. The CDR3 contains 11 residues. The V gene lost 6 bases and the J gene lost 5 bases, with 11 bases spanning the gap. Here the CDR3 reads CSVLRAHEQYF. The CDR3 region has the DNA TGCAGCGTCCTCCGGGCCCACGAGCAGTACTTC.

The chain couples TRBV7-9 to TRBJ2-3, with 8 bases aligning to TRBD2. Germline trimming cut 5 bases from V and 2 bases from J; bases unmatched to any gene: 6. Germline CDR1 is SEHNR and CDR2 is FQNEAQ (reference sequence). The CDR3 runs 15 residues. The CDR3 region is CASSLRGGTTDTQYF. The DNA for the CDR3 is TGTGCCAGCAGCCTTCGGGGGGGTACCACAGATACGCAGTATTTT.

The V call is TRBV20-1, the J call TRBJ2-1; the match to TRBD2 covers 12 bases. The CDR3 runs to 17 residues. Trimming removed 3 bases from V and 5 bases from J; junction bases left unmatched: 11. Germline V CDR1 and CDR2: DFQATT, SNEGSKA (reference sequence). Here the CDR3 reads CSARVGSGLAGNNEQFF. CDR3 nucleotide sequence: TGCAGTGCTAGGGTCGGATCGGGACTAGCGGGTAACAATGAGCAGTTCTTC.

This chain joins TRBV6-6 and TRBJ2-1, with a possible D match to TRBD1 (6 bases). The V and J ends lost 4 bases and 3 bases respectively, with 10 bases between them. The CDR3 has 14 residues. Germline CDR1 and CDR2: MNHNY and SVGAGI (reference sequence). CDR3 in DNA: TGTGCCAGCAGTTTAAGGACAGACTACAATGAGCAGTTCTTC. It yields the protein CASSLRTDYNEQFF.

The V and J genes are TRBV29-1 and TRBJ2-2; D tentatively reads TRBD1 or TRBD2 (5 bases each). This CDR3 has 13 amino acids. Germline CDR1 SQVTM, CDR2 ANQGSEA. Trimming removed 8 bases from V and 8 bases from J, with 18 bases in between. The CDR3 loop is CSYRRGAGGELFF. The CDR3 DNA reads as TGCAGCTATAGACGAGGGGCTGGGGGGGAGCTGTTTTTT.

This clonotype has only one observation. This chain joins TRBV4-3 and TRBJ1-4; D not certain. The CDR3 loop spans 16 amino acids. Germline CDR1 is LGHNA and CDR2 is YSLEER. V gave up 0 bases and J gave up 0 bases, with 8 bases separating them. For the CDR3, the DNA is TGCGCCAGCAGCCAAGAAATGCTCGCAACTAATGAAAAACTGTTTTTT. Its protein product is CASSQEMLATNEKLFF.

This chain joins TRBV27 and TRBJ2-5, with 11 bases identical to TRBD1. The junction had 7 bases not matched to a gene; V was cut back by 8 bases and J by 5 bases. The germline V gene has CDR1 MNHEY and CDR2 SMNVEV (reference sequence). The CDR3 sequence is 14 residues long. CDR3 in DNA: TGTGCCAGCGCCCGGACAGGGGGCCCCGAGACCCAGTACTTC. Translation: CASARTGGPETQYF.

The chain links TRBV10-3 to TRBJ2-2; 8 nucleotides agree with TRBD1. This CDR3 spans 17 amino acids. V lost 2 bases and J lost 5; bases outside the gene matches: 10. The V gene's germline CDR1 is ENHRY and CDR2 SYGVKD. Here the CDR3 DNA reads TGTGCCATCAGTGAGGGGGACAGGAAAGCAGGAACCGGGGAGCTGTTTTTT. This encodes CAISEGDRKAGTGELFF.